This passage covers 2 T cell receptor beta chains from one sample sequenced in a study of long-term antiretroviral therapy in people with HIV. immunoSEQ v3.0 was run at survey level. Sequenced by immunoSEQ multiplex PCR; TCRdb stores in-frame clones only, minus some. The table has more than 35,000 clones, about 95% seen once. The sample was unsorted PBMCs, taken 3.7 years after starting antiretroviral therapy. The receptors originated from a woman aged 45-59 years with HIV.

The rearrangement joins TRBV5-4 to TRBJ2-4; TRBD1 matches at 9 bases. The CDR3 spans 16 residues. Germline CDR1 and CDR2: SGHNT and YYREEE (reference sequence). V lost 3 bases, J lost 1 base, and 5 bases stayed unmatched. The CDR3 reads CASSSYRGQAKNIQYF. The CDR3 DNA reads as TGTGCCAGCAGCTCGTACAGGGGGCAGGCCAAAAACATTCAGTACTTC.

The chain uses TRBV18 and TRBJ2-7; TRBD2 matches 10 bases. The CDR3 loop spans 16 amino acids. Germline V gives CDR1 KGHSH, CDR2 LQKENI. J lost 1 base, V lost 3 bases, and 6 bases had no gene match. CDR3 bases: TGTGCCAGCTCACCTTCACTAGCGGGGCCTTCCTACGAGCAGTACTTC. Amino acid sequence: CASSPSLAGPSYEQYF. The full variable domain, with the rest looked up from reference TRBV18 and TRBJ2-7, is NAGVMQNPRHLVRRRGQEARLRCSPMKGHSHVYWYRQLPEEGLKFMVYLQKENIIDESGMPKERFSAEFPKEGPSILRIQQVVRGDSAAYFCASSPSLAGPSYEQYFGPGTRLTVT.